Described below is a single T cell receptor (beta chain) sequence and its context. The target antigen is unknown. Germline V gene lookup returns CDR1 MNHEY and CDR2 SVGAGI. The length of the CDR3 is 13 residues. V was cut by 3 bases and J by 4 bases, with 9 bases left in between. This sample is drawn from a study of OX40 agonist ivuxolimab in advanced cancers. On the study more broadly: Three patients responded partially, comprising one with hepatocellular carcinoma and two with cutaneous melanoma. Study conclusions and caveats: CD4+ and CD8+ T cells in blood underwent clonal expansion by week 6 at 0.1 to 3.0 mg/kg. Relative to CD4+ cells, CD8+ T cells on average had more expanded clones. The antigens recognized by the expanded peripheral T cells, that is their antigen specificity, were not determined.

Sequencing used immunoSEQ multiplex PCR; TCRdb keeps in-frame clones, though not all of them. Of tens of thousands of clones in the sample, around 87% were seen once. This specimen consisted of CD4+ or CD8+ T cells sorted from blood, obtained in a trial of the OX40 agonist ivuxolimab. The clonotype originates from an adult with an advanced solid tumor such as melanoma, head and neck, liver or kidney cancer. The genes are TRBV6-5 and TRBJ1-1, with D maybe TRBD1 (5 bases). CDR3 residues: CASSYKGSTEAFF. The CDR3 bases are TGTGCCAGCAGTTATAAGGGGAGCACTGAAGCTTTCTTT.